This passage covers 11 T cell receptor beta chains from one sample sequenced in a study of T-cell reconstitution after alpha-beta-depleted transplantation in children. The library targeted TCRbeta and was prepared with unique molecular identifiers. TCRdb fed the PCR reads into MiXCR, producing one record per CDR3 protein. The sample shows around 80,000 distinct CDR3 sequences, 15% to 20% of them seen only once. This specimen consisted of PBMCs, mostly from graft donor cells, obtained 360 days after TCRalphabeta/CD19-depleted stem cell transplant. The receptors here all came from a male patient aged 2 to 10 who had a stem cell transplant for acute lymphoblastic leukemia, so the T cells may come from the graft donor.

This clonotype appeared a few times. The rearrangement joins TRBV4-1 to TRBJ2-5; TRBD2 matches at 11 bases. The V gene end was trimmed by 0 bases and the J gene end by 3 bases; junction bases not matched to a gene: 3. CDR1 MGHRA and CDR2 YSYEKL come from the germline V gene. This CDR3 spans 16 amino acids. In nucleotides, the CDR3 is TGCGCCAGCAGCCAAGATAGACTAGCGGGGAAAGAGACCCAGTACTTC. This gives the protein CASSQDRLAGKETQYF.

This clonotype was recorded a few times. V usage is TRBV6-1 and J usage is TRBJ2-2; unclear D gene. CDR3 size: 14 residues. The germline V gene has CDR1 MNHNS and CDR2 SASEGT. V lost 1 base to trimming and J lost 0 bases, with 3 bases between them. CDR3 coding DNA: TGTGCCAGCAGTGAAGGAGCGAACACCGGGGAGCTGTTTTTT. Translation gives CASSEGANTGELFF.

The table lists this clonotype with a few counts. The rearrangement joins TRBV7-9 to TRBJ2-2; perhaps TRBD2 as D (5 bases). This CDR3 comprises 13 residues. Germline V gene lookup returns CDR1 SEHNR and CDR2 FQNEAQ (reference sequence). V was shortened by 0 bases and J by 8 bases, with 7 bases between the two germline ends. CDR3 amino acids: CASSLAGAGELFF. CDR3 nucleotide sequence: TGTGCCAGCAGCTTAGCGGGAGCGGGGGAGCTGTTTTTT.

This clonotype appeared many times. The gene calls are TRBV5-1 and TRBJ2-1; perhaps TRBD2 as D (5 bases). Trimming stripped 1 base from V and 4 bases from J, with 15 bases between. The CDR3 is made up of 16 amino acids. Germline assignment: CDR1 SGHRS and CDR2 YFSETQ. The CDR3 is CASSLRGEGLYNEQFF. The CDR3 DNA sequence: TGCGCCAGCAGCTTGCGAGGAGAAGGACTTTACAATGAGCAGTTCTTC. Combining the CDR3 with reference TRBV5-1 and TRBJ2-1 gives the whole variable domain KAGVTQTPRYLIKTRGQQVTLSCSPISGHRSVSWYQQTPGQGLQFLFEYFSETQRNKGNFPGRFSGRQFSNSRSEMNVSTLELGDSALYLCASSLRGEGLYNEQFFGPGTRLTVL.

Only a few counts were recorded for this clonotype. This chain uses TRBV7-9 with TRBJ1-1; D uncertain. This CDR3 spans 15 amino acids. Germline assignment: CDR1 SEHNR and CDR2 FQNEAQ (reference sequence). The germline V and J ends were trimmed by 3 bases and 0 bases, with 11 bases remaining between them. The CDR3 region is CASSFRGDLNTEAFF. The CDR3 DNA reads TGTGCCAGCAGCTTCAGAGGAGATTTGAACACTGAAGCTTTCTTT.

This rearrangement joins TRBV24-1 to TRBJ2-6; a possible D gene is TRBD1 (5 bases). This CDR3 has 15 residues. Germline-derived CDR1 and CDR2 are KGHDR and SFDVKD. V lost 6 bases and J 3 bases, leaving 11 bases between the germline ends. The CDR3 coding sequence is TGTGCCACCAGTATACAGGACAATGGGGCCAACGTCCTGACTTTC. This sequence encodes CATSIQDNGANVLTF.

This clonotype has ten or more counts. The chain employs TRBV7-9 and TRBJ2-7; no clear D. The V end was cut by 3 bases, the J end by 2 bases, with 8 bases between. The CDR3 is made up of 13 amino acids. CDR1 SEHNR and CDR2 FQNEAQ come from the germline V gene (reference sequence). CDR3 protein: CASSFGLPYEQYF. DNA of the CDR3: TGTGCCAGCAGCTTCGGGTTACCCTACGAGCAGTACTTC.

This clonotype was picked up many times. V is TRBV24-1 and J is TRBJ2-3; D ambiguous. This CDR3 contains 12 residues. The V end lost 3 bases, the J end lost 3 bases, and 3 bases lay between the germline ends. The germline V gene encodes CDR1 KGHDR and CDR2 SFDVKD. CDR3 in DNA: TGTGCCACCAGTGATCCGACAGATACGCAGTATTTT. Translating gives CATSDPTDTQYF.

The chain carries TRBV9 and TRBJ2-2; possibly TRBD1 for D (5 bases). Trimming cost V 4 bases and J 3 bases, with 16 bases left between them. Germline V CDR1 and CDR2: SGDLS, YYNGEE. The CDR3 loop spans 16 amino acids. This CDR3 is CASSPGKGLDTGELFF. As DNA, the CDR3 is TGTGCCAGCAGCCCAGGGAAAGGGCTTGACACCGGGGAGCTGTTTTTT.

The sample holds a few counts of this clonotype. The rearrangement uses TRBV12-3 or TRBV12-4 and TRBJ2-7; no definite D call. Between the trimmed V and J ends, which lost 2 bases and 4 bases, there was a span of 9 bases. This CDR3 is built from 13 residues. Here the CDR3 reads CASSLSGSYEQYF. CDR3 in DNA: TGTGCCAGCAGTTTATCGGGTTCTTACGAGCAGTACTTC.

This clonotype occurred a few times. For the CDR3, the DNA is TGTGCCAGCAGCGGGACTAGCGGGAGGCTACACAATGAGCAGTTCTTC. It is translated as CASSGTSGRLHNEQFF. This sequence joins TRBV3-1 and TRBJ2-1; 15 bases match TRBD2. V lost 5 bases to trimming and J lost 5 bases; unmatched junction nucleotides: 4. CDR3 length equals 16 residues. CDR1 is LGHDT, CDR2 YNNKEL, per germline (reference sequence).